The rows below give T cell receptor beta chains drawn from one sample of a study of intratumoral heterogeneity in liver cancer. Sequencing was performed with immunoSEQ multiplex PCR; in TCRdb, only in-frame clones are kept and a portion is missing. This table has around 5,400 clones, approximately 62% appearing once. This specimen consisted of tumor-adjacent normal tissue, obtained before any cancer treatment. The receptors come from a man between 65 and 80 years old with hepatocellular carcinoma. The CDR3 runs from the conserved cysteine through the conserved F or W. A D gene is named only where the DNA matches it firmly. Clone sizes are given selectively: once, few, many, or a class where the clone is expanded.

>once|TRBV3-1/TRBV3-2|TRBJ1-1|.
TGTGCCAGCAGCTACGGGACCGCCGACGAGGCTTTCTTT
CASSYGTADEAFF
>few|TRBV4-1|TRBJ2-1|TRBD1
TGCGCCAGCAGCGGGACAGGGGACCTCAATGAGCAGTTCTTC
CASSGTGDLNEQFF
>.|TRBV6-5|TRBJ1-6|.
TGTGCCACCCTTAAGACAGTATTTTCACCCCTCCACTTT
CATLKTVFSPLHF
>.|TRBV7-2|TRBJ1-3|.
TGTGCCAGCAGCTTAGCCGGGGGCGCCGGAGGCACCATATATTTT
CASSLAGGAGGTIYF
>.|TRBV19|TRBJ1-2|.
TGTGCCAGTAGCCAAAATTGGGACGTTAACTATGGCTACACCTTC
CASSQNWDVNYGYTF
>.|TRBV3-1/TRBV3-2|TRBJ2-7|.
TGTGCCAGCAGCCCTGGCAGCTCCTACGAGCAGTACTTC
CASSPGSSYEQYF
>large|TRBV27|TRBJ1-5|.
TGTGCCAGCAGCCGTGACGTTAGCAATCAGCCCCAGCATTTT
CASSRDVSNQPQHF
>.|TRBV7-9|TRBJ1-6|TRBD1
TGTGCCAGCAGCTGGGGACAGGGGGTTTCACCCCTCCACTTT
CASSWGQGVSPLHF
>.|TRBV5-1|TRBJ1-3|.
TGCGCCAGCAGCATCGGACGGCTGGGGGACTCTGGAAACACCATATATTTT
CASSIGRLGDSGNTIYF
>once|TRBV28|TRBJ2-1|.
TGTGCCAGCAGTTTCTCGTACAATGAGCAGTTCTTC
CASSFSYNEQFF
>medium-sized|TRBV4-2|TRBJ2-5|.
TGTGCCAGCAGCCAAGATTCGTCTAGCACACAAGGACGAGAGACCCAGTACTTC
CASSQDSSSTQGRETQYF
>.|TRBV9|TRBJ1-4|.
TGTGCCAGCAGCGTCGACCAAGGGAGAACTAATGAAAAACTGTTTTTT
CASSVDQGRTNEKLFF
>.|TRBV5-1|TRBJ1-4|.
TGCGCCAGCAGCGCGGGAATAAAGGGGGAAAAACTGTTTTTT
CASSAGIKGEKLFF
>few|TRBV6-2/TRBV6-3|TRBJ2-3|.
TGTGCCAGCAGTTACGGCAGGGGACGGCCAGATACGCAGTATTTT
CASSYGRGRPDTQYF
>.|TRBV7-9|TRBJ1-1|.
TGTGCCAGCAGCTCACCGCTTTTTAGCACTGAAGCTTTCTTT
CASSSPLFSTEAFF
>.|TRBV25-1|TRBJ2-7|.
TGTGCCAGCAGTGAATTTCGACGTAGCCCCTCCTACGAGCAGTACTTC
CASSEFRRSPSYEQYF
>.|TRBV7-6|TRBJ2-5|TRBD1
TGTGCCAGCAGCTTCCCCGGGACAGGTCAAGAGACCCAGTACTTC
CASSFPGTGQETQYF
>.|TRBV29-1|TRBJ1-1|.
TGCAGCGTAAAAGACAGGAACACTGAAGCTTTCTTT
CSVKDRNTEAFF
>.|TRBV9|TRBJ1-3|TRBD1
TGTGCCAGCAGCGTAGGAGGGGAGGAGGGGGCTTTTGGAAACACCATATATTTT
CASSVGGEEGAFGNTIYF
>.|TRBV7-9|TRBJ1-1|.
TGTGCCAGCAGCTTCCGGGCTCACACTGAAGCTTTCTTT
CASSFRAHTEAFF